A selection of T cell receptor beta chains follows, all from one sample in a study of shared T cell receptors in the human thymus. This table comes from immunoSEQ multiplex PCR, and its TCRdb copy is limited to in-frame clones, with some not included. The table records 640,000 or so clones, about 90% of them present only once. Another study also made use of these data, one on human thymus T cells.

The sample consisted of thymocytes. These receptor sequences come from a boy under three years old with a congenital heart defect. Both conserved end residues are trimmed from each CDR3. The D gene is left open where the match is weak.

d_call v_call cdr3_aa
NA TRBV5-1 ASSSSGGRGPSGKVAKNIQY
TRBD1 TRBV2 ATYNDRGMNGYT
NA TRBV7-9 ASSLRRGSGEAF
NA TRBV6-1 ASILLRRGLNEQF
TRBD1 TRBV29-1 SVEVGGQATTNEKLF
NA TRBV6-5 ASSLLENTDTQY
TRBD2 TRBV28 ASSFRGSGGAFGEQY
NA TRBV4-3 ASRRGSPRDTEAF
TRBD1 TRBV14 ASSQRDRLWHEQY
NA TRBV30 AWSYGIAGKVPNEQF
TRBD2 TRBV14 ASSHPGLAGAYLETQY
NA TRBV4-3 ASSQEPRTASTNYGYT
NA TRBV7-9 ASSLGSTRGNQPQH
NA TRBV2 ASSPRGSGNTIY
TRBD2 TRBV19 ASAGEADTQY
NA TRBV27 ASSGSYEQY
TRBD1 TRBV11-2 ASTVGTVSSYEQY
TRBD2 TRBV7-9 ASSTRTSGTLKNHNEQF
NA TRBV28 ASSSPLKVGNQPQH
NA TRBV14 ASSQEHRPNTEAF
NA TRBV5-1 ASSLWGQNTEAF
NA TRBV6-6 ASTHQGGVETQY
NA TRBV29-1 SVEAQQGTYEQY
TRBD1 TRBV10-3 AITEGGDGYT
TRBD2 TRBV6-5 ASRLTSGNYEQY
TRBD1 TRBV11-2 ASSKDRGYGQPQH
NA TRBV30 AWSAQGSTGELF
NA TRBV5-1 ASSWGWTMNTEAF
NA TRBV6-1 ASSAGSLRGPLWGYT
NA TRBV28 ASSAKERVVVWASYNSPLH
TRBD2 TRBV7-9 ASSQSSGGTDTQY
NA TRBV7-3 ASRPNPPVDLNTEAF
TRBD2 TRBV27 ASRSAGVRNEQF
TRBD1 TRBV5-6 ASSSTMERQGNYGYT
TRBD2 TRBV5-6 ASSLSLGGTSRETQY
TRBD2 TRBV6-6 ASSYSGGNEQY
NA TRBV30 AWSLTGENEKLF
TRBD1 TRBV14 ASSRGTVTGNTIY
TRBD1 TRBV2 ASVPPGQLNEQF
TRBD1 TRBV9 ASSTGTGEYNEQF
TRBD2 TRBV25-1 ASSPTSGRSHEQY
NA TRBV14 ASSQDSRTYEQY
TRBD1 TRBV7-3 ASSSGQGQETQY
TRBD1 TRBV27 ASSFQGETDTQY
TRBD1 TRBV7-2 ASSVDRGRAKNIQY
TRBD2 TRBV6-5 ASSFCGGDNEQF
NA TRBV28 ASSFGTAYGYT
NA TRBV28 ASGTGFSYEQY